A single sample is the source of the 29 T cell receptor beta chains below, sequenced in a study of CD8+ T cells in alopecia areata. cDNA reverse transcribed from extracted RNA served as the sequencing template. The table came from immunoSEQ multiplex PCR; TCRdb's copy has only in-frame clones and leaves some out. The sample lists around 61,000 clones; approximately 45% were seen once. Sequencing used CD8+ T cells sorted from blood, obtained at week 0. The receptor set was obtained from a human donor with alopecia areata.

By share, this clone ranks as medium-sized. The chain links TRBV7-9 to TRBJ2-2; D is unresolved. Germline V gives CDR1 SEHNR, CDR2 FQNEAQ (reference sequence). The CDR3 extends over 14 amino acids. The germline V and J ends were trimmed by 11 bases and 0 bases, with 13 bases remaining between them. Written as DNA, the CDR3 is TGTGCCCGCCGGGCCGGAACGAACACCGGGGAGCTGTTTTTT. It translates to CARRAGTNTGELFF.

V and J are TRBV29-1 and TRBJ2-7, with D tentatively TRBD1 (5 bases). Germline loops: CDR1 SQVTM, CDR2 ANQGSEA. The CDR3 extends over 12 amino acids. Trimming pared 4 bases from V and 2 bases from J, leaving 9 bases between. CDR3 DNA: TGCAGCGTTGTAGTCAGGGCCTACGAGCAGTACTTC. As protein: CSVVVRAYEQYF.

The V and J genes are TRBV13 and TRBJ2-1; D perhaps matches TRBD2 (6 bases). Trimming took off 0 bases at V and 8 bases at J, with 8 bases between the two ends. CDR3 size: 13 residues. Per germline, CDR1 PRHDT and CDR2 FYEKMQ (reference sequence). CDR3 loop: CASSLGSSDEQFF. In nucleotides, the CDR3 is TGTGCCAGCAGCTTAGGGTCTAGCGATGAGCAGTTCTTC.

This chain uses TRBV2 with TRBJ2-3; no reliable D call. This CDR3 has 14 residues. The V end lost 4 bases, the J end lost 1 base, and 9 bases lay between the germline ends. Germline V gene data show CDR1 as SNHLY and CDR2 as FYNNEI. This CDR3 reads CASSVYLRTDTQYF. CDR3 coding DNA: TGTGCCAGCAGTGTGTATCTACGCACAGATACGCAGTATTTT.

A single count supports this clone. The chain couples TRBV4-3 to TRBJ2-3; TRBD2 matches 8 bases. CDR3 length: 16 amino acids. The V segment lost 4 bases and the J segment 5 bases; nucleotides outside the gene matches: 11. The germline CDR1 and CDR2 sequences are LGHNA and YSLEER. In nucleotides, the CDR3 is TGCGCCAGCAGCCCCCGAGAGGCGGGAGGAGGAGATACGCAGTATTTT. This gives the protein CASSPREAGGGDTQYF.

The chain's CDR3 is CASSPSSGVSYEQYF. CDR3 coding DNA: TGTGCCAGCAGTCCCTCCAGTGGAGTCTCCTACGAGCAGTACTTC. The V and J genes are TRBV27 and TRBJ2-7; the D is unclear. This CDR3 contains 15 residues. The V and J ends lost 5 bases and 0 bases respectively, with 14 bases between them. From germline, CDR1 is MNHEY and CDR2 SMNVEV (reference sequence).

V and J are TRBV5-1 and TRBJ2-1, with TRBD2 matching 10 bases. V shed 5 bases, J shed 5 bases, and the junction held 10 bases outside the gene matches. The CDR3 runs 16 residues. In germline, CDR1 is SGHRS, CDR2 YFSETQ. CDR3 sequence reads: CASSFGLAGVNNEQFF. The CDR3 DNA reads TGCGCCAGCAGTTTCGGCCTAGCGGGAGTTAACAATGAGCAGTTCTTC.

V usage is TRBV4-3 and J usage is TRBJ1-2; a possible D gene is TRBD1 (6 bases). The V gene lost 5 bases and the J gene lost 3 bases, with 16 bases spanning the gap. Germline V gene data show CDR1 as LGHNA and CDR2 as YSLEER. The length of the CDR3 is 15 residues. The CDR3 region has the DNA TGCGCCAGCAGCGCCGCGACAGGAAATTACTATGGCTACACCTTC. As protein: CASSAATGNYYGYTF.

This chain connects TRBV6-5 to TRBJ2-1; D call uncertain. Looked up from germline, CDR1 is MNHEY and CDR2 is SVGAGI. The V end lost 0 bases, the J end lost 9 bases, and 9 bases lay between the germline ends. The CDR3 spans 13 residues. This CDR3 is CASSYSKLREQFF. The CDR3, as DNA: TGTGCCAGCAGTTACTCGAAGTTGCGTGAGCAGTTCTTC.

This clone was observed a few times. The J gene is TRBJ2-5, the V gene TRBV29-1; D gene unclear. The germline V gene encodes CDR1 SQVTM and CDR2 ANQGSEA. V lost 4 bases, J lost 5 bases, and 8 bases lay in between. This CDR3 is 11 amino acids long. CDR3 sequence reads: CSVAVGETQYF. The CDR3 nucleotides read TGCAGCGTTGCCGTGGGGGAGACCCAGTACTTC.

This chain joins TRBV2 and TRBJ2-7; TRBD1 is a possible D gene (6 bases). The CDR3 loop spans 14 amino acids. From germline, CDR1 is SNHLY and CDR2 FYNNEI. The germline V and J ends were trimmed by 6 bases and 2 bases, with 14 bases remaining between them. In DNA form, the CDR3 reads TGTGCCAGCAGCCTCCGGGACACCCCCTACGAGCAGTACTTC. It specifies CASSLRDTPYEQYF. Looking up the rest from reference TRBV2 and TRBJ2-7 gives the full variable domain: EPEVTQTPSHQVTQMGQEVILRCVPISNHLYFYWYRQILGQKVEFLVSFYNNEISEKSEIFDDQFSVERPDGSNFTLKIRSTKLEDSAMYFCASSLRDTPYEQYFGPGTRLTVT.

This clone was found many times. V usage is TRBV7-9 and J usage is TRBJ2-7, with a possible D match to TRBD2 (5 bases). Germline CDR1 SEHNR, CDR2 FQNEAQ (reference sequence). V lost 3 bases and J 3 bases, leaving 12 bases between the germline ends. This CDR3 region has 14 residues. CDR3 residues: CASSFTGMYYEQYF. The CDR3 DNA reads TGTGCCAGCAGCTTTACCGGGATGTACTACGAGCAGTACTTC. Variable domain in full (rest from reference TRBV7-9 and TRBJ2-7): DTGVSQNPRHKITKRGQNVTFRCDPISEHNRLYWYRQTLGQGPEFLTYFQNEAQLEKSRLLSDRFSAERPKGSFSTLEIQRTEQGDSAMYLCASSFTGMYYEQYFGPGTRLTVT.

The genes are TRBV9 and TRBJ2-1, with TRBD2 matching over 7 bases. CDR3 length equals 14 residues. J lost 6 bases, V lost 0 bases, and 3 bases had no gene match. Germline V gene sequence: CDR1 SGDLS, CDR2 YYNGEE. The CDR3 bases are TGTGCCAGCAGCGTAGTATGGGGGGGCAATGAGCAGTTCTTC. Its translation: CASSVVWGGNEQFF.

V usage is TRBV15 and J usage is TRBJ1-4; TRBD1 matches at 8 bases. The CDR3 is 16 residues long. With 3 bases clipped from V and 7 bases from J, the junction kept 10 bases outside the gene matches. Germline V gene lookup returns CDR1 LNHNV and CDR2 YYDKDF (reference sequence). The CDR3 coding sequence is TGTGCCACCAGCAGGAGACAGGGGAGAATGGCTGAAAAACTGTTTTTT. Its protein product is CATSRRQGRMAEKLFF.

The chain employs TRBV9 and TRBJ2-5; 7 bases match TRBD1. CDR3 length: 15 amino acids. Unmatched junction bases numbered 2, after V lost 0 bases and J lost 0 bases. Per the germline V gene, CDR1 is SGDLS and CDR2 is YYNGEE. The CDR3 sequence is CASSVGRGYQETQYF. The CDR3 DNA is TGTGCCAGCAGCGTAGGCAGGGGGTACCAAGAGACCCAGTACTTC.

The table lists this clone with a few counts. This chain connects TRBV6-4 to TRBJ2-1; 12 bases are a match to TRBD2. Trimming removed 0 bases from V and 6 bases from J; junction bases left unmatched: 0. The CDR3 is made up of 15 amino acids. Looked up from germline, CDR1 is MRHNA and CDR2 is SNTAGT. CDR3 coding DNA: TGTGCCAGCAGTGACTCGACTAGCGGGAGCAATGAGCAGTTCTTC. Its protein product is CASSDSTSGSNEQFF.

This chain uses TRBV27 with TRBJ2-7; perhaps TRBD1 as D (5 bases). CDR1 and CDR2 (germline): MNHEY, SMNVEV (reference sequence). The CDR3 consists of 13 residues. Trimming took 3 bases from V and 3 from J, leaving 9 bases between them. The CDR3 DNA follows: TGTGCCAGCAGTTTCGGACAAGACTACGAGCAGTACTTC. Amino acid sequence: CASSFGQDYEQYF.

The chain recombines TRBV29-1 with TRBJ2-7; D call uncertain. V shed 1 base and J shed 2 bases, with 9 bases lying between them. Germline V gives CDR1 SQVTM, CDR2 ANQGSEA. This CDR3 spans 13 amino acids. DNA for the CDR3: TGCAGCGTTGAAGGCTCGGTTACCTACGAGCAGTACTTC. This sequence encodes CSVEGSVTYEQYF.

The chain combines TRBV7-3 with TRBJ2-3, with unresolved D. The CDR3 is 13 residues long. V was trimmed by 6 bases and J by 4 bases, leaving 11 bases between them. Per germline, CDR1 SGHTA and CDR2 FQGTGA. The CDR3 bases are TGTGCCAGCAGTCCTCGACTCTCAGATACGCAGTATTTT. Amino acid sequence: CASSPRLSDTQYF.

In nucleotides, the CDR3 is TGTGCCAGCAGCCCGACAGCGAACACCGGGGAGCTGTTTTTT. Translated: CASSPTANTGELFF. This chain connects TRBV11-2 to TRBJ2-2; D possibly corresponds to TRBD1 (5 bases). CDR3 length: 14 amino acids. Trimming stripped 5 bases from V and 0 bases from J, with 7 bases between. CDR1 SGHAT and CDR2 FQNNGV come from the germline V gene.

The table lists this clone with a few counts. The chain joins TRBV5-6 to TRBJ2-1; the match to TRBD2 covers 11 bases. J lost 4 bases, V lost 4 bases, and 7 bases had no gene match. The length of the CDR3 is 16 residues. Germline V gene sequence: CDR1 SGHDT, CDR2 YYEEEE. The CDR3 DNA reads TGTGCCAGCAGCCCGGGGACTAGCGGAATGTACAATGAGCAGTTCTTC. It is translated as CASSPGTSGMYNEQFF.

This clone was detected only a few times. The V and J genes are TRBV7-9 and TRBJ1-4; D not certain. V lost 4 bases, J lost 8 bases, and 14 bases lay in between. The CDR3 loop spans 14 amino acids. Looked up from germline, CDR1 is SEHNR and CDR2 is FQNEAQ (reference sequence). The CDR3 loop reads CASSWDSTTEKLFF. DNA for the CDR3: TGTGCCAGCAGCTGGGATTCCACTACGGAAAAACTGTTTTTT.

This sequence joins TRBV27 and TRBJ2-3; D uncertain. V lost 7 bases, J lost 2 bases, and 16 bases lay in between. This CDR3 has 15 residues. Per the germline V gene, CDR1 is MNHEY and CDR2 is SMNVEV (reference sequence). The DNA of the CDR3 is TGTGCCAGCACAACGACCCACCAACTCACAGATACGCAGTATTTT. It specifies CASTTTHQLTDTQYF.

A few counts support this clone. The chain links TRBV30 to TRBJ2-3; unclear D gene. Looked up from germline, CDR1 is GTSNPN and CDR2 is SVGIG (reference sequence). V lost 0 bases and J 6 bases, leaving 10 bases between the germline ends. CDR3 length: 13 residues. CDR3 DNA: TGTGCCTGGAGTGTCAGTGGTTGGGATACGCAGTATTTT. Translated, it gives CAWSVSGWDTQYF.

This clone was observed a handful of times. The chain links TRBV29-1 to TRBJ1-1; unclear D gene. The CDR3 length is 12 residues. Per the germline V gene, CDR1 is SQVTM and CDR2 is ANQGSEA. V dropped 4 bases and J dropped 1 base, with 7 bases sitting between them. The CDR3 protein is CSVVQANTEAFF. Written as DNA, the CDR3 is TGCAGCGTTGTGCAGGCGAACACTGAAGCTTTCTTT.

The genes are TRBV7-9 and TRBJ2-7, with 7 positions matching TRBD2. V lost 5 bases and J lost 9; bases outside the gene matches: 10. The CDR3 has 13 amino acids. CDR1 SEHNR and CDR2 FQNEAQ come from the germline V gene (reference sequence). The DNA of the CDR3 is TGTGCCAGCAGCCGCGGACTAGTAGCCCCGCAGTACTTC. Protein product: CASSRGLVAPQYF.

The chain combines TRBV29-1 with TRBJ2-2; 14 nucleotides match TRBD2. CDR1 SQVTM and CDR2 ANQGSEA come from the germline V gene. The CDR3 is 18 residues long. V shed 4 bases and J 1 base; nucleotides not matched to a gene: 8. The CDR3 here is CSVVSGGLAGGNTGELFF. The CDR3 coding sequence is TGCAGCGTTGTAAGCGGCGGACTAGCGGGAGGGAACACCGGGGAGCTGTTTTTT.

This CDR3 is CASSSVAGASYNEQFF. In nucleotides, the CDR3 is TGTGCCAGCAGTTCAGTAGCGGGGGCCTCCTACAATGAGCAGTTCTTC. The chain employs TRBV6-5 and TRBJ2-1; 9 nucleotides match TRBD2. The germline V gene encodes CDR1 MNHEY and CDR2 SVGAGI. The V segment lost 4 bases and the J segment 0 bases; nucleotides outside the gene matches: 4. The CDR3 is 16 amino acids.

This clone has a handful of counts. V gene TRBV5-1 combines with J gene TRBJ2-1, with D unresolved. CDR1 is SGHRS, CDR2 YFSETQ, per germline. V was clipped by 4 bases and J by 0 bases, with 11 bases between them. The length of the CDR3 is 15 residues. This CDR3 is CASSQEPSSYNEQFF. DNA of the CDR3: TGCGCCAGCAGCCAAGAACCCAGCTCCTACAATGAGCAGTTCTTC.